The text below deals with one TCR beta chain. Its specificity is not known. The PCR made use of 60 Vbeta and 13 Jbeta primers. Sequencing was performed with immunoSEQ multiplex PCR; in TCRdb, only in-frame clones are kept and a portion is missing. Among 90,000 or so clones listed, roughly 70% were seen once. The data derive from a study of cytomegalovirus exposure and HLA in healthy donors. Background on the study: Earlier, 117 million unique TCR beta sequences were recovered from roughly 180 million T cells by an analysis. Study observations and caveats: When analyzed later, the rates of TCR association showed variation by HLA locus, with DRB1 the most and HLA-C the fewest. Analysis was carried out at a later point, and it linked a missense DCLRE1C variant to TCR beta V- and J-gene trimming. No immune exposure information besides CMV serostatus was available.

The CDR3 contains 18 residues. This chain links TRBV21-1 with TRBJ2-4; no check of the table's D call, TRBD2, against the DNA was made. TRBV21-1 is a pseudogene locus. The TCR comes from a young woman in good health and CMV-seropositive. What was sequenced was PBMCs. The CDR3 region is CASQKGYANLALENSQYF. CDR3 bases: TGTGCCAGTCAGAAGGGTTACGCCAACCTAGCTCTCGAAAACAGTCAGTACTTC.